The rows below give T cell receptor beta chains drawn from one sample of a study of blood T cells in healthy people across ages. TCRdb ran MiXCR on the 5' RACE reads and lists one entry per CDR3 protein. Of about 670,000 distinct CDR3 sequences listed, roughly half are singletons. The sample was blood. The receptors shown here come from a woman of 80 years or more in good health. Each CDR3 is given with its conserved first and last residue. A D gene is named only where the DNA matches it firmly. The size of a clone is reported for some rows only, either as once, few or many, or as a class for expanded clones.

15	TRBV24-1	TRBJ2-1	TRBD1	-	CAISDTGTGRNEQFF	TGTGCCATCAGTGACACCGGGACAGGGAGGAATGAGCAGTTCTTC
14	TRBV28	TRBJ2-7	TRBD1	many	CASSSQPTGHEQYF	TGTGCCAGCAGTTCGCAACCGACAGGGCACGAGCAGTACTTC
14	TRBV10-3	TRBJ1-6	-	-	CAISEGDGNSPLHF	TGTGCCATCAGTGAGGGGGACGGGAATTCACCCCTCCACTTT
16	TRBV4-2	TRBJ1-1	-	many	CASSQVGGSWDTEAFF	TGTGCCAGCAGCCAAGTGGGAGGGTCATGGGACACTGAAGCTTTCTTT
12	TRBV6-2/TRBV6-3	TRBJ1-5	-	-	CASSYVPQPQHF	TGTGCCAGCAGTTATGTTCCCCAGCCCCAGCATTTT
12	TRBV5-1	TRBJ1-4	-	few	CASSLSEEKLFF	TGCGCCAGCAGCCTGAGCGAGGAAAAACTGTTTTTT
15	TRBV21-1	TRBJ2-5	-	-	CASSKAGQLRETQYF	TGTGCCAGCAGCAAAGCGGGTCAACTACGTGAGACCCAGTACTTC
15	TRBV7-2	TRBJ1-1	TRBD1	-	CASSLAGQANTEAFF	TGTGCCAGCAGCTTAGCGGGACAGGCGAACACTGAAGCTTTCTTT
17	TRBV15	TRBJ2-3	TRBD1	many	CATSSPGQGFRTDTQYF	TGTGCCACCAGCAGCCCGGGACAGGGTTTCCGCACAGATACGCAGTATTTT
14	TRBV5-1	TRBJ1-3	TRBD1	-	CASSRPGTGNTIYF	TGCGCCAGCAGCCGTCCCGGGACAGGGAACACCATATATTTT
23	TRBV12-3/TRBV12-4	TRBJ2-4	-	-	CASSRPLGGLSAELPLAKNIQYF	TGTGCCAGCAGTCGGCCCCTCGGGGGGCTGTCAGCCGAACTGCCTTTAGCCAAAAACATTCAGTACTTC
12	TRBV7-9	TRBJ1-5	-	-	CAGSSSNQPQHF	TGTGCCGGCAGCTCTAGCAATCAGCCCCAGCATTTT
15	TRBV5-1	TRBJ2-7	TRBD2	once	CASSPGVAGDYEQYF	TGCGCCAGCAGCCCCGGGGTAGCGGGAGATTACGAGCAGTACTTC
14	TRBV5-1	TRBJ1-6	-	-	CASLSVAWVSPLHF	TGCGCCAGCTTGTCGGTTGCATGGGTCTCACCCCTCCACTTT
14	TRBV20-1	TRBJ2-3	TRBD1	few	CSARGDRYTDTQYF	TGCAGTGCTAGAGGGGACAGATACACAGATACGCAGTATTTT
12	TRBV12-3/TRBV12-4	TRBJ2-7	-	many	CASSFEGYEQYF	TGTGCCAGCAGTTTTGAGGGCTACGAGCAGTACTTC
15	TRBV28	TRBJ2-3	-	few	CASSSGAMSTDTQYF	TGTGCCAGCAGCTCCGGAGCGATGAGCACAGATACGCAGTATTTT
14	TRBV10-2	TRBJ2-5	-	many	CASRGAGTQETQYF	TGCGCCAGCAGAGGGGCCGGGACTCAAGAGACCCAGTACTTC
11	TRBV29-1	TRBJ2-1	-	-	CSGVRGGEQFF	TGCAGCGGTGTTAGGGGGGGTGAGCAGTTCTTC
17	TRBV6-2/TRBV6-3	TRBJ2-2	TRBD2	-	CASSYSPGLAGTGELFF	TGTGCCAGCAGTTACTCGCCGGGACTAGCGGGCACCGGGGAGCTGTTTTTT
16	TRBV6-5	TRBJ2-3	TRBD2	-	CASSRTSGSVTDTQYF	TGTGCCAGCAGTCGGACTAGCGGGAGTGTTACAGATACGCAGTATTTT
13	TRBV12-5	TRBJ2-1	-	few	CASGLTSYNEQFF	TGTGCTAGTGGTTTGACCTCCTACAATGAGCAGTTCTTC
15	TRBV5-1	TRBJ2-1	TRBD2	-	CASRLAGNSYNEQFF	TGCGCCAGCAGGCTAGCGGGAAACTCCTACAATGAGCAGTTCTTC
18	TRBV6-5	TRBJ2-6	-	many	CASSRQEGSNSGANVLTF	TGTGCCAGCAGTCGTCAGGAGGGGAGCAACTCTGGGGCCAACGTCCTGACTTTC
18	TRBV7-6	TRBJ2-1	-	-	CASSFSSAPVTFYNEQFF	TGTGCCAGCAGCTTCTCCTCGGCGCCGGTAACCTTCTACAATGAGCAGTTCTTC
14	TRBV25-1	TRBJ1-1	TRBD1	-	CASSVLGQAREAFF	TGTGCCAGCAGTGTATTGGGACAGGCGCGAGAAGCTTTCTTT
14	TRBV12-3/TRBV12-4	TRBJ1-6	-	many	CASSLNAPNSPLHF	TGTGCCAGCAGTTTGAACGCCCCTAATTCACCCCTCCACTTT
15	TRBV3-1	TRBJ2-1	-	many	CASSQDSSTYNEQFF	TGTGCCAGCAGCCAAGATTCTAGCACCTACAATGAGCAGTTCTTC
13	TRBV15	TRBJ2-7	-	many	CATSRDNAYEQYF	TGTGCCACCAGCAGAGATAACGCCTACGAGCAGTACTTC
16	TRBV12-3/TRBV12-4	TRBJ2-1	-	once	CASSPTLAQPYNEQFF	TGTGCCAGCAGCCCAACTCTAGCGCAACCCTACAATGAGCAGTTCTTC
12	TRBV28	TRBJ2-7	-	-	CASSRSWREQYF	TGTGCCAGCAGCCGTAGTTGGCGCGAGCAGTACTTC
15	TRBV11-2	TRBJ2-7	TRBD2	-	CASSSGTSGRYEQYF	TGTGCCAGCAGCTCCGGGACTAGCGGGCGCTACGAGCAGTACTTC
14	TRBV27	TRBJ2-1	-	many	CASSLAPTYNEQFF	TGTGCCAGCAGTTTAGCCCCGACCTACAATGAGCAGTTCTTC
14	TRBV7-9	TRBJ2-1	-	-	CASSIRDQEKTQFF	TGTGCCAGCAGCATCCGGGACCAAGAGAAGACGCAGTTCTTC
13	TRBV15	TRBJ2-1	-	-	CATSRGPGYEQFF	TGTGCCACCAGCAGAGGCCCCGGGTATGAGCAGTTCTTC
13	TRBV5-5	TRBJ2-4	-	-	CASSREVQNIQYF	TGTGCCAGCAGCCGGGAAGTCCAAAACATTCAGTACTTC
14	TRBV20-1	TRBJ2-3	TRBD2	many	CSALLAGRRDTQYF	TGCAGTGCTTTACTAGCGGGGAGGCGAGATACGCAGTATTTT
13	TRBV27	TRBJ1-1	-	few	CASSVDRYTEAFF	TGTGCCAGCAGTGTAGACAGATACACTGAAGCTTTCTTT
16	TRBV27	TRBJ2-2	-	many	CASSATTFEYTGELFF	TGTGCCAGCAGTGCGACTACTTTCGAGTACACCGGGGAGCTGTTTTTT
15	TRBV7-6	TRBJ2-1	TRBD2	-	CASSFSAGGPGEQFF	TGTGCCAGCAGCTTTTCAGCGGGGGGACCAGGAGAGCAGTTCTTC
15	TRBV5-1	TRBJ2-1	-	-	CASSTGGGVEGEQFF	TGCGCCAGCAGCACTGGAGGAGGGGTAGAGGGTGAGCAGTTCTTC
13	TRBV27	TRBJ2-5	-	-	CASSPGTPWTQYF	TGTGCCAGCAGTCCAGGGACCCCTTGGACCCAGTACTTC
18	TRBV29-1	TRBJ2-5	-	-	CSVEESRGGQAAQETQYF	TGCAGCGTTGAAGAATCCCGGGGGGGACAGGCAGCACAAGAGACCCAGTACTTC
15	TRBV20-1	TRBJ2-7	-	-	CSARDEFGGYYEQYF	TGCAGTGCTAGAGATGAGTTCGGGGGCTACTACGAGCAGTACTTC
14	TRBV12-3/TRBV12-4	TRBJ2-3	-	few	CASSLTARADTQYF	TGTGCCAGCAGTTTGACAGCGAGGGCAGATACGCAGTATTTT
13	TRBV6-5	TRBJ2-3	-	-	CASSWAGSDTQYF	TGTGCCAGCAGCTGGGCGGGATCAGATACGCAGTATTTT
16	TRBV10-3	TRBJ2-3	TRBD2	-	CAIRLSRGESTDTQYF	TGTGCCATCCGGCTTTCGCGGGGGGAGAGCACAGATACGCAGTATTTT
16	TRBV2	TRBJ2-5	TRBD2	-	CASSEFLAGDEETQYF	TGTGCCAGCAGTGAGTTTCTAGCGGGGGACGAAGAGACCCAGTACTTC
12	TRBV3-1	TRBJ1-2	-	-	CASSQAKAGYTF	TGTGCCAGCAGCCAAGCCAAGGCTGGCTACACCTTC
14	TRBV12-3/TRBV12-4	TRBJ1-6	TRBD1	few	CASSLTGDNSPLHF	TGTGCCAGCAGTTTGACAGGGGATAATTCACCCCTCCACTTT
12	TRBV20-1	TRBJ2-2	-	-	CSARRGPGELFF	TGCAGTGCTAGAAGGGGCCCCGGGGAGCTGTTTTTT
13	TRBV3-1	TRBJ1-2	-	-	CASSQEDSGGYTF	TGTGCCAGCAGCCAAGAAGACTCCGGTGGCTACACCTTC